This T cell receptor beta chain was captured by sequencing in a study of T cell repertoires in cytomegalovirus infection. TCRdb re-called the reads through MiXCR, storing one row per CDR3 protein. The data contain around 310,000 distinct CDR3 sequences, roughly 28% of them singletons. This clonotype was seen a few times. Its specificity is not known. The CDR3 spans 15 residues. The V end was cut by 1 base, the J end by 5 bases, with 14 bases between. Per the germline V gene, CDR1 is KGHDR and CDR2 is SFDVKD. General study points: Predominance within the ex vivo response was attributable to HLA-C-restricted CMV-specific TCR beta clonotypes.

This rearrangement joins TRBV24-1 to TRBJ2-7; D possibly matches TRBD1 or TRBD2 (5 bases each). The TCR sequence derives from a human donor in good health (CMV status not recorded). Some clones in this sample may be carry-over from other donors' samples. The specimen was cultured PBMCs, collected from culture after CMV antigen stimulation. CDR3 protein: CATSDLARDGNEQYF. The CDR3 DNA sequence: TGTGCCACCAGTGATTTAGCCAGGGACGGCAACGAGCAGTACTTC.